The 21 T cell receptor beta chains reported below all come from one sample, sequenced in a study of T cell repertoires in cytomegalovirus infection. Their recognized antigens are unknown. TCRdb independently ran MiXCR on the reads; one entry per CDR3 protein. The repertoire includes about 920,000 distinct CDR3 sequences, approximately 32% of them detected once, and 13% sits in the top ten. This specimen was cultured CD8+ T cells from PBMCs, taken from culture after CMV antigen stimulation. The source of these receptors is a human donor in good health (CMV status not recorded). Some clones in this sample may be carry-over from other donors' samples.

This chain joins TRBV27 and TRBJ1-5; D gene unclear. CDR3 length equals 15 residues. V was cut by 6 bases and J by 5 bases, with 17 bases left in between. CDR1 MNHEY and CDR2 SMNVEV come from the germline V gene (reference sequence). As DNA, the CDR3 is TGTGCCAGCAGCCCGCAGTCTGCAGGTGATCAGCCCCAGCATTTT. It is translated as CASSPQSAGDQPQHF.

In its sample, this clonotype was seen many times. The chain couples TRBV7-8 to TRBJ2-7; no firm D call. Germline V CDR1 and CDR2: SGHVS, FQNEAQ. V lost 3 bases, J lost 0 bases, and 6 bases lay in between. The CDR3 has 13 residues. CDR3 residues: CASSFDISYEQYV. The CDR3 region has the DNA TGTGCCAGCAGCTTCGACATCTCCTACGAGCAGTACGTC.

This clonotype was picked up a small number of times. DNA of the CDR3: TGTGCCACCAGATGGGAGGGTTATAGCAATCAGCCCCAGCATTTT. Its translation is CATRWEGYSNQPQHF. This chain joins TRBV15 and TRBJ1-5, with unresolved D. The CDR3 length is 15 residues. With 6 bases removed from V and 0 bases from J, the gap between germline ends came to 12 bases. Germline CDR1 is LNHNV and CDR2 is YYDKDF (reference sequence).

The sample holds many counts of this clonotype. The chain recombines TRBV12-3 or TRBV12-4 with TRBJ2-3; D is ambiguous. This CDR3 is built from 15 residues. Trimming shortened V by 4 bases and J by 1 base, and 12 bases separated the two germline ends. The CDR3 bases are TGTGCCAGCAGTTGCCCGGCGGTTGGCACAGATACGCAGTATTTT. Translation: CASSCPAVGTDTQYF.

This clonotype was seen only a few times. This rearrangement joins TRBV7-2 to TRBJ2-3, with 11 bases aligning to TRBD2. CDR1 and CDR2 from the germline V gene are SGHTA and FQGNSA. The CDR3 extends over 19 amino acids. The junction had 12 bases not matched to a gene; V was cut back by 3 bases and J by 1 base. The CDR3 is CASSLRLAGYQTRTDTQYF. CDR3 nucleotides: TGTGCCAGCAGCTTGAGACTAGCGGGGTACCAAACCCGCACAGATACGCAGTATTTT.

On this clonotype itself: This likely comes from a read error, as the CDR3 has no conserved phenylalanine or tryptophan at its end. The chain combines TRBV7-9 with TRBJ2-1, with D perhaps given as TRBD1 or TRBD2 (5 bases each). V shed 1 base and J shed 8 bases, with 12 bases lying between them. CDR1 is SEHNR and CDR2 is FQNEAQ in the germline V gene (reference sequence). The CDR3 has 14 amino acids. For the CDR3, the DNA is TGTGCCAGCAGCTTAGAAACCACGGGGCATGAGCAGTTCTCC. It is translated as CASSLETTGHEQFS.

There are a few counts of this clonotype. The chain carries TRBV7-9 and TRBJ1-1; D remains unclear. The V end lost 3 bases, the J end lost 0 bases, and 11 bases lay between the germline ends. CDR1 SEHNR and CDR2 FQNEAQ come from the germline V gene (reference sequence). CDR3 length equals 15 residues. The CDR3 DNA reads as TGTGCCAGCAGCTTCCCTAGCCCGATGAACACTGAAGCTTTCTTT. As protein: CASSFPSPMNTEAFF.

V is TRBV24-1 and J is TRBJ2-2; unclear D gene. This CDR3 comprises 13 residues. The ends were cut back, 4 bases at V and 7 bases at J, with 9 bases in the middle. Germline loops: CDR1 KGHDR, CDR2 SFDVKD. The CDR3 protein is CATSDLVDGELFF. The CDR3 DNA follows: TGTGCCACCAGTGACCTCGTCGACGGGGAGCTGTTTTTT.

The V call is TRBV12-3 or TRBV12-4, the J call TRBJ2-1, with 10 bases matching TRBD2. CDR3 length equals 15 residues. With V trimmed by 1 base and J by 8 bases, 5 bases remained unmatched. The CDR3 spells CASSLGSGGPDEQFF. In DNA, the CDR3 is TGTGCCAGCAGTTTAGGTAGCGGGGGGCCGGATGAGCAGTTCTTC.

The chain carries TRBV27 and TRBJ2-5; 9 bases agree with TRBD1. Germline V gene lookup returns CDR1 MNHEY and CDR2 SMNVEV (reference sequence). The CDR3 is 15 residues long. Trimming cost V 7 bases and J 4 bases; bases outside gene matches: 10. The CDR3, as DNA: TGTGCCAGCACCCAGAGGGACAGGGCTGGAGAGACCCAGTACTTC. Translated: CASTQRDRAGETQYF.

The sample holds a few counts of this clonotype. The genes are TRBV27 and TRBJ2-7, with TRBD1 matching over 7 bases. Germline V gene lookup returns CDR1 MNHEY and CDR2 SMNVEV (reference sequence). V was pared by 3 bases and J by 6 bases, with 5 bases of the junction left unmatched. The CDR3 totals 13 residues. In nucleotides, the CDR3 is TGTGCCAGCAGTTTGGGCAGGGACAGCGAGCAGTACTTC. Translating it yields CASSLGRDSEQYF.

This chain uses TRBV6-1 with TRBJ2-3; 8 bases fit TRBD1. The V segment lost 5 bases and the J segment 1 base; nucleotides outside the gene matches: 11. The CDR3 extends over 17 amino acids. Germline V gene sequence: CDR1 MNHNS, CDR2 SASEGT. For the CDR3, the DNA is TGTGCCAGCAGTTACTTGACGACAGGGGATGGCACAGATACGCAGTATTTT. Its translation: CASSYLTTGDGTDTQYF.

This clonotype was detected only a few times. The rearrangement joins TRBV7-8 to TRBJ1-2, with 10 bases lining up with TRBD1. This CDR3 has 16 residues. J was trimmed by 7 bases and V by 8 bases; bases with no gene match: 16. Germline assignment: CDR1 SGHVS and CDR2 FQNEAQ. In nucleotides, the CDR3 is TGTGCCAGCTCCGACCCGGGACAGGGGACCCTCGGTGGCTACACCTTC. Residues: CASSDPGQGTLGGYTF.

The chain recombines TRBV14 with TRBJ1-1; D might be TRBD1 (6 bases). Trimming shortened V by 4 bases and J by 2 bases, and 11 bases separated the two germline ends. The germline V gene has CDR1 SGHDN and CDR2 FVKESK. The CDR3 spans 14 residues. The CDR3: CASSRLTGNTEAFF. In DNA form, the CDR3 reads TGTGCCAGCAGCCGCTTGACAGGTAACACTGAAGCTTTCTTT. The entire variable domain, with the rest obtained from reference TRBV14 and TRBJ1-1, is as follows: EAGVTQFPSHSVIEKGQTVTLRCDPISGHDNLYWYRRVMGKEIKFLLHFVKESKQDESGMPNNRFLAERTGGTYSTLKVQPAELEDSGVYFCASSRLTGNTEAFFGQGTRLTVV.

This clonotype has at least ten counts. The rearrangement uses TRBV7-8 and TRBJ2-5, with D maybe TRBD2 (5 bases). Germline V gene lookup returns CDR1 SGHVS and CDR2 FQNEAQ. The CDR3 runs to 18 residues. Trimming left V 1 base short and J 4 bases short, with 22 bases between. The CDR3 is CASSLVDNKTNNGETQYF. CDR3 in DNA: TGTGCCAGCAGCTTAGTCGATAACAAGACTAACAACGGAGAGACCCAGTACTTC.

Only a few counts were recorded for this clonotype. The rearrangement links TRBV6-5 to TRBJ2-7, with TRBD1 matching 7 bases. CDR1 and CDR2 (germline): MNHEY, SVGAGI. CDR3 length: 13 amino acids. The V segment lost 5 bases and the J segment 6 bases; nucleotides outside the gene matches: 7. The CDR3 DNA reads TGTGCCAGCAGTCCATCGACAGGGTTCGAGCAGTACGTC. Its translation is CASSPSTGFEQYV.

The table lists this clonotype with a few counts. The V and J genes are TRBV19 and TRBJ2-2, with a possible D match to TRBD1 (6 bases). The CDR3 contains 17 residues. The V gene's germline CDR1 is LNHDA and CDR2 SQIVND (reference sequence). V was pared by 1 base and J by 4 bases, with 16 bases between. The CDR3 loop is CASSIATGPRSTGELFF. CDR3 DNA sequence: TGTGCCAGTAGTATAGCCACAGGGCCCCGGAGCACCGGGGAGCTGTTTTTT.

This clonotype was counted only a few times. The rearrangement uses TRBV7-9 and TRBJ2-7, with D possibly TRBD1 on 5 matching bases. This CDR3 contains 15 residues. The V end was cut by 1 base, the J end by 1 base, with 11 bases between. Germline values: CDR1 SEHNR, CDR2 FQNEAQ (reference sequence). Here the CDR3 DNA reads TGTGCCAGCAGCTTAGGACAGATGATATCCTACGAGCAGTACTTC. It specifies CASSLGQMISYEQYF.

This clonotype has a handful of counts. The chain recombines TRBV5-6 with TRBJ1-2; D unresolved. Between the trimmed V and J ends, which lost 5 bases and 4 bases, there was a span of 15 bases. Germline CDR1 reads SGHDT; CDR2 reads YYEEEE. The CDR3 consists of 14 residues. The CDR3 sequence is CASSPAGPFYGYTF. In nucleotides, the CDR3 is TGTGCCAGCAGTCCGGCAGGACCATTCTATGGCTACACCTTC. Filled out from reference TRBV5-6 and TRBJ1-2, the complete variable domain reads DAGVTQSPTHLIKTRGQQVTLRCSPKSGHDTVSWYQQALGQGPQFIFQYYEEEERQRGNFPDRFSGHQFPNYSSELNVNALLLGDSALYLCASSPAGPFYGYTFGSGTRLTVV.

This clonotype appeared a few times. The chain carries TRBV4-1 and TRBJ2-3; 9 bases line up with TRBD2. CDR3 length: 17 residues. Germline CDR1 MGHRA, CDR2 YSYEKL. V lost 0 bases to trimming and J lost 2 bases; unmatched junction nucleotides: 6. The chain's CDR3 is CASSQEWRGGSTDTQYF. The CDR3 nucleotides are TGCGCCAGCAGCCAAGAGTGGCGGGGGGGATCCACAGATACGCAGTATTTT.

The CDR3 DNA reads TGCGCCAGCAGCCAAGGACTAGCGGAGCAGTACTTC. Protein product: CASSQGLAEQYF. V is TRBV4-1 and J is TRBJ2-7, with 8 bases fitting TRBD2. V shed 1 base and J 7 bases; nucleotides not matched to a gene: 0. The germline V gene encodes CDR1 MGHRA and CDR2 YSYEKL. The CDR3 extends over 12 amino acids.